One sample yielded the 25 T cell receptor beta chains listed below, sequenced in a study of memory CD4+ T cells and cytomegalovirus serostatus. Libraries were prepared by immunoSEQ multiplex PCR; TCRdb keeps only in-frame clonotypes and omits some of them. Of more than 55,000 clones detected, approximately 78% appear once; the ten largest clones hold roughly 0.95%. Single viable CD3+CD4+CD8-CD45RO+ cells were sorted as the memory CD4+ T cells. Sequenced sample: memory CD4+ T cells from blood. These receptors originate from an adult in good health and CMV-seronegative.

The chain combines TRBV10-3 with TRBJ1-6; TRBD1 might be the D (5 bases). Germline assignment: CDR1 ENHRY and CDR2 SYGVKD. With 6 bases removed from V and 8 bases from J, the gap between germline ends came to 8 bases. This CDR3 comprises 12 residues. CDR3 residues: CAIRGVDSPLHF. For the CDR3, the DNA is TGTGCCATCAGAGGGGTTGATTCACCCCTCCACTTT.

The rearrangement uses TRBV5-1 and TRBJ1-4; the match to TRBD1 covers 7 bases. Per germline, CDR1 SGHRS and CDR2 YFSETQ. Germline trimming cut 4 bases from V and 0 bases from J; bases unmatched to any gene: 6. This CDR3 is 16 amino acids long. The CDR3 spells CASSRTGEATNEKLFF. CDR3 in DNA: TGCGCCAGCAGCAGAACAGGGGAGGCAACTAATGAAAAACTGTTTTTT.

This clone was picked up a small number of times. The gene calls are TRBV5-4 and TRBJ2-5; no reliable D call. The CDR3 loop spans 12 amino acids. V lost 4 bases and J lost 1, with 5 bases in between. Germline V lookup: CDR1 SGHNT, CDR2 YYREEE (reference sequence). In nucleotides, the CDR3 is TGTGCCAGCAGCGACTTCCAAGAGACCCAGTACTTC. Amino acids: CASSDFQETQYF.

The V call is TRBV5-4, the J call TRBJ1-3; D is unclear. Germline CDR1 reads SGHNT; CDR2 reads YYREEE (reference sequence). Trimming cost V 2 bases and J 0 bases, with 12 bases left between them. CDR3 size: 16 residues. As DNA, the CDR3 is TGTGCCAGCAGCTTTGGCAGCTTAGACTCTGGAAACACCATATATTTT. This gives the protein CASSFGSLDSGNTIYF. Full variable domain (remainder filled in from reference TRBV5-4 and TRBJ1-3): ETGVTQSPTHLIKTRGQQVTLRCSSQSGHNTVSWYQQALGQGPQFIFQYYREEENGRGNFPPRFSGLQFPNYSSELNVNALELDDSALYLCASSFGSLDSGNTIYFGEGSWLTVV.

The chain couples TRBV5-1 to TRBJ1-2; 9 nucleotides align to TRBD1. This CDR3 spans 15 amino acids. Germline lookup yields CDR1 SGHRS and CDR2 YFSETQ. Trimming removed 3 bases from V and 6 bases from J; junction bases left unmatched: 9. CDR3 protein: CASSSSGTGTDGYTF. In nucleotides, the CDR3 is TGCGCCAGCAGCTCCTCCGGGACAGGGACGGATGGCTACACCTTC.

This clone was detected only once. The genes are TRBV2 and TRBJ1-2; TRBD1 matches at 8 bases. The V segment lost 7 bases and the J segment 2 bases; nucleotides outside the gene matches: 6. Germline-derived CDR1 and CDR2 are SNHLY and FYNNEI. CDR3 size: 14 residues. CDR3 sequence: CASMFGTGNYGYTF. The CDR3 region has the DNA TGTGCCAGCATGTTCGGGACAGGCAACTATGGCTACACCTTC.

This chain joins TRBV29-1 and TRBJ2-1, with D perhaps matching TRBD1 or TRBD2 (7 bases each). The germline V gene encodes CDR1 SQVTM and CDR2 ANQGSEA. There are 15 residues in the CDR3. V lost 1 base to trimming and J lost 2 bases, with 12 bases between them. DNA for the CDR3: TGCAGCGTTGAAGGACAGGGAGGGGCCTACAATGAGCAGTTCTTC. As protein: CSVEGQGGAYNEQFF.

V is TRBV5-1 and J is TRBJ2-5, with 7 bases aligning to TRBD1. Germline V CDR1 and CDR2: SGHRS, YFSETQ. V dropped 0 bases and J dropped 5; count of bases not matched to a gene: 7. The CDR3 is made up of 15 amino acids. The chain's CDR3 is CASSLAPGQPETQYF. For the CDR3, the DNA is TGCGCCAGCAGCTTGGCTCCGGGACAGCCGGAGACCCAGTACTTC.

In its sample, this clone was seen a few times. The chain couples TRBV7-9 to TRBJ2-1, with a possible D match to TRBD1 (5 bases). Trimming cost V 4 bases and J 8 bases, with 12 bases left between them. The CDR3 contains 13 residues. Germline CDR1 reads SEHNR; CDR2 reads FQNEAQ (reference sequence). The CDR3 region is CASSSNQGYEQFF. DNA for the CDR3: TGTGCCAGCAGCTCAAACCAGGGTTATGAGCAGTTCTTC.

The CDR3 loop reads CASSPRTTYNEQFF. The CDR3 DNA follows: TGTGCCAGCAGCCCGAGGACAACGTACAATGAGCAGTTCTTC. This chain joins TRBV6-1 and TRBJ2-1; D might be TRBD1 (5 bases). CDR3 length: 14 residues. V was pared by 6 bases and J by 4 bases, with 13 bases between. The germline V gene has CDR1 MNHNS and CDR2 SASEGT.

This chain's CDR3 is CASSRQGSNTEAFF. The CDR3 bases are TGTGCCAGCTCACGGCAGGGATCGAACACTGAAGCTTTCTTT. J is TRBJ1-1 and V is TRBV18; weak D call: TRBD1 (5 bases). This CDR3 has 14 residues. Germline V lookup: CDR1 KGHSH, CDR2 LQKENI. Trimming took 4 bases from V and 1 from J, leaving 10 bases between them.

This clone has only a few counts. The DNA for the CDR3 is TGCAGCGTTGTGAGTATGGGGTCAATGAACACTGAAGCTTTCTTT. The encoded protein is CSVVSMGSMNTEAFF. This chain uses TRBV29-1 with TRBJ1-1, with no clear D. Trimming left V 4 bases short and J 0 bases short, with 15 bases between. The CDR3 is 15 residues long. Germline lookup yields CDR1 SQVTM and CDR2 ANQGSEA.

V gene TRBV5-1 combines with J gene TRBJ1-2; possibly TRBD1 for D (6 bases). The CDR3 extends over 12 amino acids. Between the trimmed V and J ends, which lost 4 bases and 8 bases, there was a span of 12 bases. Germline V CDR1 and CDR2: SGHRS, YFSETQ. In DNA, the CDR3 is TGCGCCAGCAGCACAACAGGGCCCGGCTACACCTTC. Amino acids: CASSTTGPGYTF.

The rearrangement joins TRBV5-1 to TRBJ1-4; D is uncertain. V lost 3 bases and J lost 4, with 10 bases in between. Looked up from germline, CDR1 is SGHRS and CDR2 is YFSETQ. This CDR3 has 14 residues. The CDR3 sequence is CASSSGSLNEKLFF. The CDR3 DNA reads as TGCGCCAGCAGCTCCGGGTCTCTTAATGAAAAACTGTTTTTT. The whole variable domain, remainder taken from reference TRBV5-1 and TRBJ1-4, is KAGVTQTPRYLIKTRGQQVTLSCSPISGHRSVSWYQQTPGQGLQFLFEYFSETQRNKGNFPGRFSGRQFSNSRSEMNVSTLELGDSALYLCASSSGSLNEKLFFGSGTQLSVL.

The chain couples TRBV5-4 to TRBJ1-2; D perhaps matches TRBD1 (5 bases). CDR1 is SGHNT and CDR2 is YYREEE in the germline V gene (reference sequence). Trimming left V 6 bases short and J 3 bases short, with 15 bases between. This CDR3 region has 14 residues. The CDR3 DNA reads TGTGCCAGCACCTTCGGGCAGGGTGACTATGGCTACACCTTC. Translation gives CASTFGQGDYGYTF.

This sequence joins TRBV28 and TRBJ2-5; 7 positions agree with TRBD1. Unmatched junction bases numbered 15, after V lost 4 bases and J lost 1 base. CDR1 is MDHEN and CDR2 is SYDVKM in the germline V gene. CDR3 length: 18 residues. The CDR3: CASSSLEAERGPQETQYF. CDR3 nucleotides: TGTGCCAGCAGTTCCCTCGAGGCGGAGAGGGGGCCCCAAGAGACCCAGTACTTC.

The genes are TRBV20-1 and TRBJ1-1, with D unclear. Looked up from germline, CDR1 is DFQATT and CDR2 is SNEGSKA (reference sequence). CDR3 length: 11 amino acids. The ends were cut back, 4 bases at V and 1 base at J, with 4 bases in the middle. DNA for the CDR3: TGCAGTGCTACAGAGAACACTGAAGCTTTCTTT. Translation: CSATENTEAFF.

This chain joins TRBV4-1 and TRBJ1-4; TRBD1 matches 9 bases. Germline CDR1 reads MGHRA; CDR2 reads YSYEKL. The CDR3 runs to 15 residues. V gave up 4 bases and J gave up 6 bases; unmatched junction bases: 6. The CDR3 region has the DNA TGCGCCAGCAGCCGGGGACAGGGAGATCATGAAAAACTGTTTTTT. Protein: CASSRGQGDHEKLFF.

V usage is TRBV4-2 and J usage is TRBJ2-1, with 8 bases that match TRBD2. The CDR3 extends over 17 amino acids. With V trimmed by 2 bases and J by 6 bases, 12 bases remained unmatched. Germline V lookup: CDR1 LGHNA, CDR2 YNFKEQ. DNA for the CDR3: TGTGCCAGCAGCCAAACCCCGGGACTAGTCCCCCTCAATGAGCAGTTCTTC. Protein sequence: CASSQTPGLVPLNEQFF.

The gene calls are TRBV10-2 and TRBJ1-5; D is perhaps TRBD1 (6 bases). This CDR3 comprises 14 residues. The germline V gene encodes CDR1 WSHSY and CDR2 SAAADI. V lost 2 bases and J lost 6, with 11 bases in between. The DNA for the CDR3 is TGCGCCAGCAGTGAGAGGGGGGCAGTTCAGCCCCAGCATTTT. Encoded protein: CASSERGAVQPQHF.

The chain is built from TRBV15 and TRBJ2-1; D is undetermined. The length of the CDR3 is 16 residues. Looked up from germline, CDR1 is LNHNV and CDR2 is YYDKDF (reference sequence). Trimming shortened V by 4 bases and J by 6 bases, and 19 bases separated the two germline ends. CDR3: CATSIRSPYQVNEQFF. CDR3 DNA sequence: TGTGCCACCAGCATCCGAAGCCCTTACCAGGTCAATGAGCAGTTCTTC.

CDR3 region: CASSTQSTGTNEKLFF. DNA for the CDR3: TGTGCCAGCTCAACACAGAGTACCGGGACTAATGAAAAACTGTTTTTT. The J gene is TRBJ1-4, the V gene TRBV18, with D hard to call. Trimming took off 5 bases at V and 2 bases at J, with 15 bases between the two ends. The CDR3 has 16 amino acids. The germline V gene has CDR1 KGHSH and CDR2 LQKENI.

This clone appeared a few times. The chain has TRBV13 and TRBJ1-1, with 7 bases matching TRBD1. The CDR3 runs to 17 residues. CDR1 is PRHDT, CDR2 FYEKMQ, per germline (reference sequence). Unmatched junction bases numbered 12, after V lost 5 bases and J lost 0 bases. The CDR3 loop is CASSPGDSRLMNTEAFF. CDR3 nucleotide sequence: TGTGCCAGCAGCCCCGGGGACAGCCGCCTCATGAACACTGAAGCTTTCTTT.

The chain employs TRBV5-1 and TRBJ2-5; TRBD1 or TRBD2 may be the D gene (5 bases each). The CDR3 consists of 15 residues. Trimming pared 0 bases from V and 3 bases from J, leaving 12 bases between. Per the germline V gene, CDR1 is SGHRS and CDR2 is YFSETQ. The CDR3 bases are TGCGCCAGCAGCTTGGGTGGCAGGGACGAAGAGACCCAGTACTTC. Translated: CASSLGGRDEETQYF.

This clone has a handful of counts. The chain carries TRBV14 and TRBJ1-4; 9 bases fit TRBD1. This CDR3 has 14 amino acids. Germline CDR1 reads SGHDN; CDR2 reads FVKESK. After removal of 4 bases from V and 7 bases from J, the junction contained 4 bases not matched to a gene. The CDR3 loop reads CASSPGTGIEKLFF. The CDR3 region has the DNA TGTGCCAGCAGCCCCGGGACAGGGATTGAAAAACTGTTTTTT.